These 13 T cell receptor beta chains originate from one sample sequenced in a study of cytomegalovirus exposure and HLA in healthy donors. It was with 60 Vbeta and 13 Jbeta primers that the PCR ran. TCRdb's table, derived via immunoSEQ multiplex PCR, lists solely in-frame clones and lacks some. The sample holds about 160,000 clones; approximately 78% are singletons and the top ten take 1.5% to 2%. The sample was PBMCs. All receptors derive from a woman aged 18 to 35 in good health and CMV-seronegative.

The chain has TRBV19 and TRBJ1-5, with 8 bases matching TRBD1. This CDR3 comprises 15 residues. CDR1 LNHDA and CDR2 SQIVND come from the germline V gene (reference sequence). V was pared by 7 bases and J by 6 bases, with 11 bases of the junction left unmatched. CDR3 sequence reads: CASTPPDRAGQPQHF. In nucleotides, the CDR3 is TGTGCCAGTACCCCCCCGGACAGGGCCGGTCAGCCCCAGCATTTT.

The CDR3 DNA reads TGTGCCAGCTCACCACTATCTCCTCCGGACGGACTGCCAGCTTTCTTT. This sequence encodes CASSPLSPPDGLPAFF. V gene TRBV18 combines with J gene TRBJ1-1; D is unclear. Trimming took off 1 base at V and 10 bases at J, with 22 bases between the two ends. CDR3 size: 16 residues. From germline, CDR1 is KGHSH and CDR2 LQKENI.

The rearrangement joins TRBV7-2 to TRBJ2-5; a possible D gene is TRBD1 (5 bases). V was shortened by 1 base and J by 2 bases, with 8 bases between the two germline ends. The CDR3 contains 14 residues. CDR1 is SGHTA and CDR2 is FQGNSA in the germline V gene. CDR3: CASSLGGWQETQYF. The CDR3 DNA reads TGTGCCAGCAGCTTAGGGGGCTGGCAAGAGACCCAGTACTTC.

The chain has TRBV6-1 and TRBJ1-5; possible D gene TRBD1, 5 bases. V lost 2 bases to trimming and J lost 7 bases, with 15 bases between them. Germline CDR1 is MNHNS and CDR2 is SASEGT. The CDR3 extends over 15 amino acids. The CDR3 loop is CASSEFGGGGQPQHF. The CDR3 bases are TGTGCCAGCAGTGAATTTGGGGGTGGGGGGCAGCCCCAGCATTTT.

As regards this clone: The junction departs from the called germline gene at one end, perhaps through a read error. The rearrangement joins TRBV7-9 to TRBJ2-7, with 10 bases that match TRBD1. Germline CDR1 and CDR2: SEHNR and FQNEAQ (reference sequence). CDR3 length equals 15 residues. DNA for the CDR3: TGTTCCAGCAGCTTTGGAGGGACAGGGGCCTACGAGCAGTACTTC. Translated, it gives CSSSFGGTGAYEQYF. Full variable domain (remainder filled in from reference TRBV7-9 and TRBJ2-7): DTGVSQNPRHKITKRGQNVTFRCDPISEHNRLYWYRQTLGQGPEFLTYFQNEAQLEKSRLLSDRFSAERPKGSFSTLEIQRTEQGDSAMYLCSSSFGGTGAYEQYFGPGTRLTVT.

The sample holds a few counts of this clone. The chain combines TRBV4-1 with TRBJ2-1, with TRBD2 matching over 9 bases. Trimming took 0 bases from V and 8 from J; bases not matched to a gene: 5. Germline CDR1 is MGHRA and CDR2 is YSYEKL. CDR3 length: 15 residues. CDR3: CASSQERSSGDEQFF. DNA for the CDR3: TGCGCCAGCAGCCAAGAACGATCTAGCGGGGATGAGCAGTTCTTC.

CDR3 in DNA: TGCGCCAGCAGCTTGTTTGCTTCGGGGGGAGGCACAGATACGCAGTATTTT. This encodes CASSLFASGGGTDTQYF. This chain joins TRBV5-1 and TRBJ2-3; 7 nucleotides align to TRBD2. This CDR3 spans 17 amino acids. The trim removed 1 base at V and 1 base at J, leaving 9 bases unmatched. Germline lookup yields CDR1 SGHRS and CDR2 YFSETQ.

V gene TRBV2 combines with J gene TRBJ2-5, with D perhaps matching TRBD2 (7 bases). The closer fit of TRBJ2-7 to the DNA end suggests the J call may be wrong. Germline CDR1 SNHLY, CDR2 FYNNEI. CDR3 length equals 19 residues. The CDR3 protein is CASSDVGGRGSLRSYEQYF. For the CDR3, the DNA is TGTGCCAGCAGTGACGTCGGGGGGCGCGGAAGCTTGAGGAGTTACGAGCAGTACTTC.

The chain recombines TRBV9 with TRBJ2-3; 7 bases agree with TRBD2. The CDR3 totals 15 residues. After removal of 0 bases from V and 4 bases from J, the junction contained 5 bases not matched to a gene. From germline, CDR1 is SGDLS and CDR2 YYNGEE. Here the CDR3 reads CASSVGMGRADTQYF. CDR3 coding DNA: TGTGCCAGCAGCGTAGGTATGGGGAGGGCAGATACGCAGTATTTT.

The V gene is TRBV7-6, the J gene TRBJ1-2; D may be TRBD1 (6 bases). The CDR3 is made up of 15 amino acids. V was shortened by 3 bases and J by 4 bases, with 15 bases between the two germline ends. Looked up from germline, CDR1 is SGHVS and CDR2 is FNYEAQ. CDR3 protein: CASSFFTGSSYGYTF. In DNA form, the CDR3 reads TGTGCCAGCAGCTTTTTCACAGGGTCGAGCTATGGCTACACCTTC.

J is TRBJ1-3 and V is TRBV7-8; 7 nucleotides match TRBD1. Germline CDR1 SGHVS, CDR2 FQNEAQ. The CDR3 extends over 16 amino acids. Trimming removed 1 base from V and 2 bases from J; junction bases left unmatched: 5. CDR3 amino acids: CASSLDRGLTGNTIYF. CDR3 in DNA: TGTGCCAGCAGCTTAGACAGGGGCCTCACTGGAAACACCATATATTTT.

The gene calls are TRBV2 and TRBJ1-5; D remains ambiguous. V was pared by 4 bases and J by 0 bases, with 4 bases between. Germline CDR1 SNHLY, CDR2 FYNNEI. The CDR3 extends over 13 amino acids. The CDR3 region is CASSADSNQPQHF. For the CDR3, the DNA is TGTGCCAGCAGTGCAGATAGCAATCAGCCCCAGCATTTT.

The CDR3: CASSLAIVGSGAKNIQYF. CDR3 nucleotides: TGTGCCAGCAGCTTAGCCATCGTCGGGTCGGGTGCCAAAAACATTCAGTACTTC. V is TRBV7-9 and J is TRBJ2-4; D gene ambiguous. Germline CDR1 reads SEHNR; CDR2 reads FQNEAQ (reference sequence). The CDR3 is 18 amino acids. Trimming took off 0 bases at V and 1 base at J, with 16 bases between the two ends.